This TCR beta chain was found in a study of blood T cell repertoires in COVID-19. Study background: The cDNA or gDNA used as material had been derived from T cells, B-cell-depleted T cells, or PBMCs.

Original handling: Quantification of nucleated cells was approximated via reference gene primer amplification. Clones were sequenced by immunoSEQ multiplex PCR, and TCRdb holds only the in-frame ones, with some missing. D and trimming were read from the DNA, whereas the V and J calls and clone size are those reported in that table. The sample carries some 150,000 clones, roughly 85% recorded once. The CDR3 sequence is 15 residues long. V gave up 0 bases and J gave up 5 bases, with 14 bases separating them. Per germline, CDR1 SGHRS and CDR2 YFSETQ. This sequence originates from a woman aged 45-60 years who had recovered from COVID-19. This chain connects TRBV5-1 to TRBJ1-2; no reliable D call. The sequenced sample was PBMCs or T cells enriched from blood (not recorded which). As DNA, the CDR3 is TGCGCCAGCAGCTTGGGGTCGGGTGGTGGTTATGGCTACACCTTC. Protein: CASSLGSGGGYGYTF.